The 15 T cell receptor beta chains below come from one sample, sequenced in a study of control samples from healthy donors and cancer patients. Clones were sequenced by immunoSEQ multiplex PCR, and TCRdb holds only the in-frame ones, with some missing. The table has about 120,000 clones, roughly 90% seen once. The sample consisted of blood. The receptors were sampled from a man between 45 and 60 years old in good health.

This chain joins TRBV19 and TRBJ2-3; 10 nucleotides agree with TRBD2. Trimming at V came to 4 bases and at J to 2 bases, leaving 24 bases not matched to a gene. The CDR3 totals 22 residues. CDR1 and CDR2 (germline): LNHDA, SQIVND (reference sequence). In DNA, the CDR3 is TGTGCCAGTAGTACTCATGCGGGAGCTGGCGCGGCTAGCGGGGGAAACACAGATACGCAGTATTTT. This codes for CASSTHAGAGAASGGNTDTQYF. The full variable domain, in which reference TRBV19 and TRBJ2-3 provide the parts outside the CDR3, is DGGITQSPKYLFRKEGQNVTLSCEQNLNHDAMYWYRQDPGQGLRLIYYSQIVNDFQKGDIAEGYSVSREKKESFPLTVTSAQKNPTAFYLCASSTHAGAGAASGGNTDTQYFGPGTRLTVL.

V gene TRBV6-2 or TRBV6-3 combines with J gene TRBJ1-2; a possible D gene is TRBD1 (5 bases). Trimming left V 6 bases short and J 4 bases short, with 15 bases between. This CDR3 region has 14 residues. Germline values: CDR1 MNHEY, CDR2 SVGEGT. DNA for the CDR3: TGTGCCAGCAGCAGCAGGGAGCTGAGCTATGGCTACACCTTC. Translated, it gives CASSSRELSYGYTF.

This chain joins TRBV5-6 and TRBJ1-5; D remains unclear. CDR3 length: 15 residues. Trimming left V 0 bases short and J 1 base short, with 8 bases between. CDR1 SGHDT and CDR2 YYEEEE come from the germline V gene. The CDR3 region is CASSLVDESNQPQHF. CDR3 sequence (DNA): TGTGCCAGCAGCTTGGTCGATGAAAGCAATCAGCCCCAGCATTTT.

The chain couples TRBV4-2 to TRBJ2-7; 7 bases match TRBD2. J lost 6 bases, V lost 0 bases, and 8 bases had no gene match. In germline, CDR1 is LGHNA, CDR2 YNFKEQ. This CDR3 has 15 residues. The CDR3 reads CASSQDLGGRGEQYF. The CDR3 DNA reads as TGTGCCAGCAGCCAAGATTTGGGAGGGCGAGGCGAGCAGTACTTC.

DNA of the CDR3: TGTGCCAGCAGTTATGGGTTTGGAGAGACCCAGTACTTC. Encoded protein: CASSYGFGETQYF. The J gene is TRBJ2-5, the V gene TRBV6-2 or TRBV6-3; D is uncertain. The V and J ends lost 3 bases and 4 bases respectively, with 9 bases between them. The germline gives CDR1 MNHEY, CDR2 SVGEGT. The CDR3 spans 13 residues.

V and J are TRBV11-2 and TRBJ1-6; a possible D gene is TRBD1 (6 bases). The CDR3 has 16 residues. Looked up from germline, CDR1 is SGHAT and CDR2 is FQNNGV. V dropped 0 bases and J dropped 9 bases, with 15 bases sitting between them. The CDR3 sequence is CASSLDSRGNGSPLHF. As DNA, the CDR3 is TGTGCCAGCAGCTTAGATTCCAGGGGAAACGGTTCACCCCTCCACTTT.

The chain uses TRBV4-1 and TRBJ2-1; 9 bases are shared with TRBD1. Trimming at V came to 0 bases and at J to 5 bases, leaving 5 bases not matched to a gene. Germline V gene lookup returns CDR1 MGHRA and CDR2 YSYEKL. The CDR3 covers 16 residues. The CDR3 bases are TGCGCCAGCAGCCAAGAGCCTTGGGACAGGGACAATGAGCAGTTCTTC. Its translation is CASSQEPWDRDNEQFF.

V and J are TRBV21-1 and TRBJ2-5; the table names TRBD2, a call not compared with the DNA. TRBV21-1 counts as a pseudogene. The CDR3 loop spans 15 amino acids. The CDR3 DNA follows: TGTGCCAGCAGCAAAGGAGGAGGATACCAAGAGACCCAGTACTTC. Its translation: CASSKGGGYQETQYF.

J is TRBJ1-4 and V is TRBV11-2, with D possibly matching TRBD1 (6 bases). The CDR3 length is 18 residues. Trimming took 10 bases from V and 3 from J, leaving 27 bases between them. CDR1 and CDR2 from the germline V gene are SGHAT and FQNNGV. CDR3 amino acids: CATRRGQGTPRSNEKLFF. As DNA, the CDR3 is TGTGCCACCCGCCGGGGCCAGGGGACCCCAAGATCTAATGAAAAACTGTTTTTT.

The V and J genes are TRBV20-1 and TRBJ2-5; TRBD2 matches 14 bases. CDR1 and CDR2 (germline): DFQATT, SNEGSKA (reference sequence). V lost 3 bases and J lost 2; bases outside the gene matches: 5. This CDR3 has 16 amino acids. As DNA, the CDR3 is TGCAGTGCTAGTCGACTAGCGGGGGGGCTGCAAGAGACCCAGTACTTC. Translated: CSASRLAGGLQETQYF.

J is TRBJ1-6 and V is TRBV11-2; 7 nucleotides match TRBD1. Germline CDR1 is SGHAT and CDR2 is FQNNGV. The CDR3 sequence is 15 residues long. J lost 6 bases, V lost 5 bases, and 7 bases had no gene match. CDR3 sequence reads: CASSRQGTFNSPLHF. CDR3 DNA: TGTGCCAGCAGCCGACAGGGTACTTTTAATTCACCCCTCCACTTT.

V and J are TRBV3-1 (or the pseudogene TRBV3-2) and TRBJ1-6, with a weak D call TRBD1 (5 bases). The CDR3 has 16 amino acids. In germline, CDR1 is LGHDT, CDR2 YNNKEL (reference sequence). Trimming pared 4 bases from V and 8 bases from J, leaving 18 bases between. CDR3 coding DNA: TGTGCCAGCAGCCGATCCAGGGTGGCCGGCGATTCACCCCTCCACTTT. Translating it yields CASSRSRVAGDSPLHF.

This chain uses TRBV6-4 with TRBJ2-3, with D perhaps matching TRBD1 or TRBD2 (5 bases each). Germline V gene sequence: CDR1 MRHNA, CDR2 SNTAGT. Trimming stripped 3 bases from V and 1 base from J, with 11 bases between. The CDR3 spans 15 residues. The CDR3: CASSESRGGTDTQYF. The CDR3 DNA reads as TGTGCCAGCAGTGAGTCAAGAGGGGGCACAGATACGCAGTATTTT.

This clone was seen a single time. This chain links TRBV19 with TRBJ1-1; D is unclear. Germline values: CDR1 LNHDA, CDR2 SQIVND (reference sequence). The CDR3 covers 13 residues. V shed 4 bases and J shed 7 bases, with 13 bases lying between them. CDR3 in amino acids: CASSKEVLIEAFF. DNA for the CDR3: TGTGCCAGTAGTAAGGAGGTCTTAATTGAAGCTTTCTTT.

The V call is TRBV4-2, the J call TRBJ2-7, with D unresolved. CDR1 and CDR2 from the germline V gene are LGHNA and YNFKEQ. This CDR3 has 16 residues. Between the trimmed V and J ends, which lost 4 bases and 0 bases, there was a span of 16 bases. The CDR3: CASSPGTRASSYEQYF. The CDR3 DNA reads as TGTGCCAGCAGCCCCGGAACAAGGGCTAGCTCCTACGAGCAGTACTTC.